Below, 9 T cell receptor beta chains from the same sample are listed, as sequenced in a study of post-analysis software for immune sequencing data. No cognate antigen is known for these TCRs. Study results and caveats: Roughly five TRBV segments appeared more often in patients than in controls, and TRBV5-6, TRBV5-1 and TRBV20-1 were among these.

Unique molecular identifiers tagged the TCR beta cDNA libraries. TCRdb reprocessed the PCR reads with MiXCR, giving one entry per CDR3 protein. In the table there are about 400,000 distinct CDR3 sequences, roughly 35% of which are singletons. Sequenced material: blood. The receptors were gathered from a girl between 5 and 17 years old with multiple sclerosis.

This clonotype was observed a few times. The rearrangement uses TRBV12-3 or TRBV12-4 and TRBJ1-5; D unclear. Trimming took 3 bases from V and 1 from J, leaving 10 bases between them. The CDR3 totals 15 residues. Written as DNA, the CDR3 is TGTGCCAGCAGTTTTTCGGGAGGGAGCAATCAGCCCCAGCATTTT. It codes for CASSFSGGSNQPQHF.

This clonotype was observed a handful of times. The CDR3, as DNA: TGTGCCAGCAGTTCGGGGGGGGGCCCCTCCTACAATGAGCAGTTCTTC. It yields the protein CASSSGGGPSYNEQFF. The chain has TRBV6-5 and TRBJ2-1; 8 positions match TRBD2. This CDR3 has 16 amino acids. Losses at the gene ends were 4 bases for V and 0 bases for J; bases not matched to a gene: 5. In germline, CDR1 is MNHEY, CDR2 SVGAGI.

The chain uses TRBV7-9 and TRBJ2-7; 9 nucleotides match TRBD1. CDR1 SEHNR and CDR2 FQNEAQ come from the germline V gene (reference sequence). After removal of 6 bases from V and 3 bases from J, the junction contained 9 bases not matched to a gene. CDR3 length: 15 residues. CDR3 protein: CASRQPGQGSYEQYF. For the CDR3, the DNA is TGTGCCAGCAGACAACCGGGACAGGGAAGCTACGAGCAGTACTTC.

This clonotype appeared many times. The J gene is TRBJ2-7, the V gene TRBV15; D remains ambiguous. CDR3 size: 14 residues. Germline V gives CDR1 LNHNV, CDR2 YYDKDF (reference sequence). The V end was cut by 0 bases, the J end by 0 bases, with 6 bases between. Here the CDR3 reads CATSRDRTSYEQYF. Here the CDR3 DNA reads TGTGCCACCAGCAGAGACAGAACCTCCTACGAGCAGTACTTC.

The chain carries TRBV27 and TRBJ1-2; 7 nucleotides match TRBD1. The CDR3 is made up of 16 amino acids. The germline CDR1 and CDR2 sequences are MNHEY and SMNVEV (reference sequence). J was trimmed by 4 bases and V by 6 bases; bases with no gene match: 14. CDR3 amino acids: CASSPLGEGATYGYTF. CDR3 sequence (DNA): TGTGCCAGCAGCCCCCTGGGTGAGGGGGCTACCTATGGCTACACCTTC.

This sequence joins TRBV7-2 and TRBJ2-7, with 9 bases aligning to TRBD1. In germline, CDR1 is SGHTA, CDR2 FQGNSA. The junction had 11 bases not matched to a gene; V was cut back by 5 bases and J by 0 bases. CDR3 length: 17 residues. CDR3 protein: CASSIVPGTGFSYEQYF. DNA for the CDR3: TGTGCCAGCAGCATCGTTCCCGGGACAGGGTTCTCCTACGAGCAGTACTTC.

In this sample, this clonotype turned up many times. CDR3 region: CASSTGTGAAYEQYF. In DNA, the CDR3 is TGTGCCAGCAGTACCGGGACAGGGGCGGCCTACGAGCAGTACTTC. The rearrangement links TRBV9 to TRBJ2-7; 10 bases fit TRBD1. The CDR3 contains 15 residues. Trimming took 5 bases from V and 2 from J; bases not matched to a gene: 7. From germline, CDR1 is SGDLS and CDR2 YYNGEE. Full variable domain (missing parts from reference TRBV9 and TRBJ2-7): DSGVTQTPKHLITATGQRVTLRCSPRSGDLSVYWYQQSLDQGLQFLIQYYNGEERAKGNILERFSAQQFPDLHSELNLSSLELGDSALYFCASSTGTGAAYEQYFGPGTRLTVT.

The gene calls are TRBV3-1 and TRBJ2-1; 9 bases align to TRBD2. Per germline, CDR1 LGHDT and CDR2 YNNKEL (reference sequence). V trimming: 1 base; J trimming: 0 bases; junction bases outside the gene matches: 13. This CDR3 spans 20 amino acids. The chain's CDR3 is CASSQARGLAGLSSYNEQFF. The CDR3 DNA is TGTGCCAGCAGCCAAGCCCGGGGCCTAGCGGGGCTCAGCTCCTACAATGAGCAGTTCTTC.

The chain links TRBV5-6 to TRBJ2-3, with D possibly being TRBD2 (6 bases). V lost 1 base to trimming and J lost 3 bases, with 21 bases between them. This CDR3 contains 18 residues. In germline, CDR1 is SGHDT, CDR2 YYEEEE. The CDR3 loop reads CASSLTYLLAGRTDTQYF. In DNA form, the CDR3 reads TGTGCCAGCAGCTTGACATATCTTCTGGCGGGGAGGACAGATACGCAGTATTTT.